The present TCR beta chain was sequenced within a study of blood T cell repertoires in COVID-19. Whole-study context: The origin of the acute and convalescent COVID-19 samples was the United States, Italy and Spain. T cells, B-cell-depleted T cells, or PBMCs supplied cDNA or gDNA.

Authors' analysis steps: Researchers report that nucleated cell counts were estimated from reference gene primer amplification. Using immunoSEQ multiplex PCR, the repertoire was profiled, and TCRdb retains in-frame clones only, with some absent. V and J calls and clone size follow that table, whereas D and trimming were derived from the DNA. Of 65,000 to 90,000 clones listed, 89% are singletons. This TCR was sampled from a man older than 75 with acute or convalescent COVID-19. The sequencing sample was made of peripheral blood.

The CDR3 sequence: CASSTGGGTNEKLFF. DNA for the CDR3: TGTGCCAGCAGTACAGGGGGTGGAACTAATGAAAAACTGTTTTTT. The chain employs TRBV2 and TRBJ1-4; 8 bases agree with TRBD1. The V gene end was trimmed by 5 bases and the J gene end by 1 base; junction bases not matched to a gene: 3. CDR3 length: 15 residues. Germline V gives CDR1 SNHLY, CDR2 FYNNEI. The variable domain in full, with the rest retrieved from reference TRBV2 and TRBJ1-4, is EPEVTQTPSHQVTQMGQEVILRCVPISNHLYFYWYRQILGQKVEFLVSFYNNEISEKSEIFDDQFSVERPDGSNFTLKIRSTKLEDSAMYFCASSTGGGTNEKLFFGSGTQLSVL.